These 20 T cell receptor beta chains came from one sample sequenced in a study of monozygotic twins with inflammatory bowel disease. TCRdb reprocessed the 5' RACE reads and keeps a single row for each CDR3 protein, giving no DNA. The listing contains around 450,000 distinct CDR3 sequences. The sequencing sample was made of blood. These receptors came from a human donor with ulcerative colitis or Crohn's disease, or a healthy co-twin of an affected twin (not recorded which).

The chain employs TRBV5-1 and TRBJ1-1. Germline CDR1 and CDR2: SGHRS and YFSETQ. This CDR3 contains 15 residues. CDR3: CASSPDDGMGTEAFF.

The chain uses TRBV20-1 and TRBJ2-3; without DNA, the TCRdb call of TRBD2 cannot be checked. This CDR3 spans 14 amino acids. CDR1 is DFQATT and CDR2 is SNEGSKA in the germline V gene (reference sequence). The CDR3 is CSAGDYRSTDTQYF.

The chain joins TRBV5-1 to TRBJ2-2; TCRdb selects TRBD1, and the lack of DNA leaves this call unchecked. The germline gives CDR1 SGHRS, CDR2 YFSETQ. The CDR3 has 17 residues. This CDR3 reads CASSLPRDTANTGELFF.

This sequence joins TRBV7-2 and TRBJ1-2. This CDR3 is 13 amino acids long. Germline assignment: CDR1 SGHTA and CDR2 FQGNSA. The CDR3 protein is CASKEQENYGYTF. The full variable domain, with the rest looked up from reference TRBV7-2 and TRBJ1-2, is GAGVSQSPSNKVTEKGKDVELRCDPISGHTALYWYRQSLGQGLEFLIYFQGNSAPDKSGLPSDRFSAERTGGSVSTLTIQRTQQEDSAVYLCASKEQENYGYTFGSGTRLTVV.

The chain combines TRBV6-2 or TRBV6-3 with TRBJ1-5; the TRBD1 assignment by TCRdb is unverifiable without DNA. The CDR3 loop spans 16 amino acids. Germline lookup yields CDR1 MNHEY and CDR2 SVGEGT. The CDR3 region is CASSQAGTGVGQPQHF.

The V and J genes are TRBV27 and TRBJ2-7; checking the TCRdb D call of TRBD1 is not possible without DNA. The CDR3 has 20 amino acids. In germline, CDR1 is MNHEY, CDR2 SMNVEV (reference sequence). This chain's CDR3 is CASSFGQRSYLSGIPYEQYF.

CDR3 residues: CASSPVSQETQYF. V and J are TRBV18 and TRBJ2-5. This CDR3 region has 13 residues. Per the germline V gene, CDR1 is KGHSH and CDR2 is LQKENI.

This rearrangement joins TRBV20-1 to TRBJ1-5; with no DNA, the TCRdb D assignment of TRBD1 cannot be verified. This CDR3 spans 14 amino acids. CDR1 is DFQATT, CDR2 SNEGSKA, per germline (reference sequence). CDR3 residues: CSAESGTVNQPQHF.

CDR3 protein: CASSRDRSLGVTQYF. The chain links TRBV7-2 to TRBJ2-5; as DNA is missing, the TRBD1 call by TCRdb cannot be tested. CDR1 and CDR2 from the germline V gene are SGHTA and FQGNSA. CDR3 length: 15 amino acids.

This CDR3 reads CASPSRAASTDTQYF. This chain links TRBV10-2 with TRBJ2-3; TCRdb picks TRBD2, but there is no DNA to check that call. The CDR3 consists of 15 residues. The V gene's germline CDR1 is WSHSY and CDR2 SAAADI.

This chain connects TRBV27 to TRBJ2-7. Germline CDR1 and CDR2: MNHEY and SMNVEV (reference sequence). This CDR3 comprises 13 residues. This chain's CDR3 is CASSFGRSYEQYF.

V gene TRBV5-1 combines with J gene TRBJ1-3. The CDR3 is made up of 17 amino acids. Per germline, CDR1 SGHRS and CDR2 YFSETQ. The CDR3 region is CASSLSAAAAGGNTIYF.

V usage is TRBV5-6 and J usage is TRBJ1-2; absent DNA, TCRdb's TRBD1 call cannot be checked. The CDR3 is 14 residues long. CDR1 and CDR2 from the germline V gene are SGHDT and YYEEEE. CDR3 residues: CASSLVGGNYGYTF.

The chain links TRBV12-3 or TRBV12-4 to TRBJ2-7. The length of the CDR3 is 14 residues. The CDR3 sequence is CASSFEDGSYEQYF.

The gene calls are TRBV7-2 and TRBJ1-3. Germline V gene lookup returns CDR1 SGHTA and CDR2 FQGNSA. CDR3 length equals 15 residues. This CDR3 reads CASSLAPISGNTIYF.

This chain uses TRBV5-4 with TRBJ2-5. The CDR3 consists of 13 residues. Germline values: CDR1 SGHNT, CDR2 YYREEE (reference sequence). CDR3 in amino acids: CASSLPSRETQYF.

This chain connects TRBV3-1 to TRBJ1-2; TCRdb gives TRBD1 as the D gene, but with no DNA this cannot be confirmed. This CDR3 is 15 amino acids long. Germline lookup yields CDR1 LGHDT and CDR2 YNNKEL (reference sequence). CDR3: CASSQDWQGGYGYTF.

The chain is built from TRBV27 and TRBJ2-3; the D call of TRBD2 rests on TCRdb alone, since no DNA is present to check it. This CDR3 has 15 residues. Germline CDR1 MNHEY, CDR2 SMNVEV (reference sequence). CDR3: CASSFGLAPGDTQYF.

The rearrangement uses TRBV6-1 and TRBJ1-2. CDR3 size: 13 residues. Per the germline V gene, CDR1 is MNHNS and CDR2 is SASEGT. The CDR3 here is CASSEPAKSGYTF.

This CDR3 reads CASSVQGAGNTEAFF. The genes are TRBV9 and TRBJ1-1; there is no DNA to check the TCRdb D call of TRBD1. CDR1 SGDLS and CDR2 YYNGEE come from the germline V gene. This CDR3 spans 15 amino acids.